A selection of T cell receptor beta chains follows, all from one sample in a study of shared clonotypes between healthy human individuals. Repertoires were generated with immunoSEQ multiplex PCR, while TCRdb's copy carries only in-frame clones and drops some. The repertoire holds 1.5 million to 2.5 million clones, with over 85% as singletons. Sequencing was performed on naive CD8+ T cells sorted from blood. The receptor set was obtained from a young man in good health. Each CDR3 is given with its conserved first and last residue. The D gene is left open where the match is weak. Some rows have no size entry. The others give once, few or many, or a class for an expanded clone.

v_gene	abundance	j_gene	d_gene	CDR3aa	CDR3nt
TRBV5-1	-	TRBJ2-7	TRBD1	CASSFKGTGGAYEQYF	TGCGCCAGCAGCTTCAAAGGGACAGGGGGCGCGTACGAGCAGTACTTC
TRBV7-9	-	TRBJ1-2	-	CASSLSGREANYGYTF	TGTGCCAGCAGCTTGTCAGGAAGAGAAGCTAACTATGGCTACACCTTC
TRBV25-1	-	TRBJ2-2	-	CASSEYRTGELFF	TGTGCCAGCAGTGAATACCGGACCGGGGAGCTGTTTTTT
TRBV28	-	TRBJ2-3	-	CASSLQGSDDTQYF	TGTGCCAGCAGTTTACAGGGATCTGATGATACGCAGTATTTT
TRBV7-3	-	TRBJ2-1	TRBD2	CASSLGSSGGTYNEQFF	TGTGCCAGCAGCTTAGGGTCCAGCGGGGGGACTTACAATGAGCAGTTCTTC
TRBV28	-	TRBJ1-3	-	CASSFRSSGNTIYF	TGTGCCAGCAGTTTTCGGTCCTCTGGAAACACCATATATTTT
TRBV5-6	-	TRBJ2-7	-	CASSLVGYEQYF	TGTGCCAGCAGCTTGGTGGGGTATGAGCAGTACTTC
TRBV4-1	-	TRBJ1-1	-	CASSQAGRVTEAFF	TGCGCCAGCAGCCAGGCTGGCAGGGTGACTGAAGCTTTCTTT
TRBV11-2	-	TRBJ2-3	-	CASGSGLGATDTQYF	TGTGCCAGCGGTTCCGGGCTCGGAGCCACAGATACGCAGTATTTT
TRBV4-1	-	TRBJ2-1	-	CASSQEGSGRNEQFF	TGCGCCAGCAGCCAAGAAGGGTCGGGTAGGAATGAGCAGTTCTTC
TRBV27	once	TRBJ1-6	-	CASSAGVGSPLHF	TGTGCCAGCAGCGCAGGGGTCGGCTCACCCCTCCACTTT
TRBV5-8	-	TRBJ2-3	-	CASSLSRTRSDTDTQYF	TGTGCCAGCAGCTTGTCCCGGACGCGGAGCGACACAGATACGCAGTATTTT
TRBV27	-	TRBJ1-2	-	CASSLSKLYGYTF	TGTGCCAGCAGTTTATCAAAACTTTATGGCTACACCTTC
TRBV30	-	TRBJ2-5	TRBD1	CAIGQGETQYF	TGTGCCATAGGACAGGGGGAGACCCAGTACTTC
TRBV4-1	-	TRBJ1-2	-	CASSQVMETPTFYGYTF	TGCGCCAGCAGCCAAGTTATGGAGACTCCAACATTCTATGGCTACACCTTC
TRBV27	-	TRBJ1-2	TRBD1	CASRKRGTDYGYTF	TGTGCCAGCAGAAAAAGGGGGACAGACTATGGCTACACCTTC
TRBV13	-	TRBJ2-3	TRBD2	CASSANPGTTSTDTQYF	TGTGCCAGCAGCGCCAACCCCGGGACTACTAGCACAGATACGCAGTATTTT
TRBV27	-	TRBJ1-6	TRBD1	CASSSYTGATYNSPLHF	TGTGCCAGCAGTTCGTATACAGGGGCCACTTATAATTCACCCCTCCACTTT
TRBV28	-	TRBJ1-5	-	CAGGYQPQHF	TGTGCCGGGGGTTATCAGCCCCAGCATTTT
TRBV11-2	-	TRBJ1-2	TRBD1	CASRPTGGEVYTF	TGTGCCAGCAGACCCACAGGGGGCGAAGTTTACACCTTC
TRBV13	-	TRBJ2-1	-	CASSPPGNEQFF	TGTGCCAGCAGCCCCCCCGGCAATGAGCAGTTCTTC
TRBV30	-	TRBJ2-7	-	CAWSGTPYVGNEQYF	TGTGCCTGGTCCGGGACACCTTATGTGGGGAACGAGCAGTACTTC
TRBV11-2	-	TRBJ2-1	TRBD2	CASSSWTSGNNEQFF	TGTGCCAGCAGCTCCTGGACTAGCGGCAACAATGAGCAGTTCTTC
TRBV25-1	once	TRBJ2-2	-	CASSVVGGTGELFF	TGTGCCAGCAGTGTCGTAGGGGGGACCGGGGAGCTGTTTTTT
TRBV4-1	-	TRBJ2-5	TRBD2	CASSRRLAGTQETQYF	TGCGCCAGCAGCCGACGGCTAGCGGGGACCCAAGAGACCCAGTACTTC
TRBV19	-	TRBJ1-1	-	CASRGRVEALGSEAFF	TGTGCCAGTAGAGGTCGTGTGGAAGCTCTAGGGTCTGAAGCTTTCTTT
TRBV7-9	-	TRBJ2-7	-	CASSPSAGLTYEQYF	TGTGCCAGCAGCCCCTCGGCAGGACTTACCTACGAGCAGTACTTC
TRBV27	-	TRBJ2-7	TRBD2	CASSPKRGYEQYF	TGTGCCAGCAGTCCGAAGCGGGGGTACGAGCAGTACTTC
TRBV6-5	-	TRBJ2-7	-	CASSTGSYEQYF	TGTGCCAGCAGCACGGGGAGCTACGAGCAGTACTTC
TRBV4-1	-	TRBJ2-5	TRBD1	CASSLPGGSETQYF	TGCGCCAGCAGCCTCCCAGGGGGCTCTGAGACCCAGTACTTC
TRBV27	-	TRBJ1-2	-	CASSLSWGEKSYGYTF	TGTGCCAGCAGTTTATCGTGGGGGGAGAAGAGCTATGGCTACACCTTC
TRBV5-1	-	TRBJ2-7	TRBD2	CASSFSGGAPYEQYF	TGCGCCAGCAGCTTCAGCGGGGGGGCTCCCTACGAGCAGTACTTC
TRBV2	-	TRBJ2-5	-	CASRGFDQETQYF	TGTGCCAGCAGGGGGTTTGACCAAGAGACCCAGTACTTC
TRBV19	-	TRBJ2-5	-	CASSWDTEETQYF	TGTGCCAGTAGCTGGGACACCGAAGAGACCCAGTACTTC
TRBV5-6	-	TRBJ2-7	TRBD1	CASSPWGGQGEAYEQYF	TGTGCCAGCAGCCCCTGGGGGGGACAGGGAGAGGCCTACGAGCAGTACTTC
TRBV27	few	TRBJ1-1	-	CASSLRTSNTEAFF	TGTGCCAGCAGTTTACGGACGTCGAACACTGAAGCTTTCTTT